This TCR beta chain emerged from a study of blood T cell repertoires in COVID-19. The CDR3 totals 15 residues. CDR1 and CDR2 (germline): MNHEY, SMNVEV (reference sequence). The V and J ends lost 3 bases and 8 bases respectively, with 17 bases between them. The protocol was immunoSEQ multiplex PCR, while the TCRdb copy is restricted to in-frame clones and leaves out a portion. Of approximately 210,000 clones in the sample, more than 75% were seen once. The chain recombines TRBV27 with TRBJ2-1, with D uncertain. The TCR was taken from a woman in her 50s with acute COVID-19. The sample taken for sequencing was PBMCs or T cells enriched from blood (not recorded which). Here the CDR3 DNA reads TGTGCCAGCAGTTTTAAGGTGGGCATTACAGATGAGCAGTTCTTC. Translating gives CASSFKVGITDEQFF.